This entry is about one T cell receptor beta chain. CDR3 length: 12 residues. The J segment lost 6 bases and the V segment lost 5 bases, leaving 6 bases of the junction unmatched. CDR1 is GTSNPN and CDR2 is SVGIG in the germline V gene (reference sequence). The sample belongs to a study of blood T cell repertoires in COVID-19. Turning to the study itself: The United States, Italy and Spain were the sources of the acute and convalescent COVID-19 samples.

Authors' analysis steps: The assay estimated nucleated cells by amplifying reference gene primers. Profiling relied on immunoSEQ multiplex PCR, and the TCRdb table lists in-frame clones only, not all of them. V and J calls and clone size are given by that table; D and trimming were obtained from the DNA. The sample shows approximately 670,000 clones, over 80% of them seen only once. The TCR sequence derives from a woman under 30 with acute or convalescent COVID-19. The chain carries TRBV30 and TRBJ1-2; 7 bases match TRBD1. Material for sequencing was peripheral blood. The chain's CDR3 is CAWDRAGNGYTF. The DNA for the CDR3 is TGTGCCTGGGACAGGGCTGGAAATGGCTACACCTTC.